Listed here are 9 T cell receptor beta chains from one sample, sequenced in a study of shared clonotypes between healthy human individuals. Generated by immunoSEQ multiplex PCR, the TCRdb table keeps only in-frame clones and is missing some. The sample includes around 450,000 clones, roughly 77% seen only once; the top ten take over 10%. Sequenced material: PBMCs. Source of these receptors: a middle-aged woman in good health. Some clones in this sample may be carry-over from other donors' samples.

This clone was seen just once. The chain employs TRBV5-6 and TRBJ2-1; 8 positions match TRBD2. The CDR3 covers 15 residues. The germline CDR1 and CDR2 sequences are SGHDT and YYEEEE. V was clipped by 4 bases and J by 6 bases; unmatched bases: 9. CDR3 coding DNA: TGTGCCAGCAGCCGCACCGGGGCGGGAGGCAATGAGCAGTTCTTC. It is translated as CASSRTGAGGNEQFF.

This chain uses TRBV11-2 with TRBJ2-7; D is possibly TRBD2 (6 bases). V was clipped by 1 base and J by 3 bases, with 10 bases between them. CDR1 and CDR2 (germline): SGHAT, FQNNGV. This CDR3 is 14 amino acids long. Here the CDR3 DNA reads TGTGCCAGCAGCTTAGCGGGACTGATCTACGAGCAGTACTTC. Protein: CASSLAGLIYEQYF.

The rearrangement joins TRBV18 to TRBJ2-3; D is perhaps TRBD2 (5 bases). Trimming shortened V by 4 bases and J by 2 bases, and 16 bases separated the two germline ends. Germline loops: CDR1 KGHSH, CDR2 LQKENI. The CDR3 runs to 16 residues. This CDR3 is CASSRVTTLHTDTQYF. The DNA of the CDR3 is TGTGCCAGCTCACGCGTGACTACGCTTCACACAGATACGCAGTATTTT.

Points on this clone: A much larger clonotype is one base distant, so this may be a read error. V and J are TRBV5-6 and TRBJ2-1; D is ambiguous. The V gene's germline CDR1 is SGHDT and CDR2 YYEEEE. Trimming removed 4 bases from V and 2 bases from J, with 1 base in between. The CDR3 length is 11 residues. The CDR3 reads CASSAYNEQFF. The CDR3 nucleotides are TGTGCCAGCAGCGCCTACAATGAGCAGTTCTTC.

In DNA, the CDR3 is TGTGCCAGCAGCCTCGGACAGGGGCTGAGCAATCAGCCCCAGCATTTT. Amino acids: CASSLGQGLSNQPQHF. The chain employs TRBV7-6 and TRBJ1-5; 9 bases agree with TRBD1. The CDR3 is 16 amino acids. Germline trimming cut 5 bases from V and 1 base from J; bases unmatched to any gene: 6. Looked up from germline, CDR1 is SGHVS and CDR2 is FNYEAQ.

On this clone: The sample has other DNA sequences that encode this CDR3 too. The chain carries TRBV5-1 and TRBJ1-5; D is ambiguous. The CDR3 has 15 residues. V was clipped by 1 base and J by 0 bases, with 8 bases between them. CDR1 is SGHRS and CDR2 is YFSETQ in the germline V gene. CDR3 nucleotides: TGCGCCAGCAGCTTGTCGGGCAATAGCAATCAGCCCCAGCATTTT. Protein sequence: CASSLSGNSNQPQHF.

For this clone: Its ends do not fully match the called genes, so a read error is possible. The chain carries TRBV4-2 and TRBJ2-5, with D possibly being TRBD1 (7 bases). The CDR3 has 15 residues. CDR1 is LGHNA, CDR2 YNFKEQ, per germline. The CDR3: CASNQDPRGEETQYF. CDR3 bases: TGTGCCAGCAACCAAGATCCCAGGGGGGAAGAGACCCAGTACTTC.

The DNA for the CDR3 is TGCGCCAGCAAAGAGGTGCAAAACACTGAAGCTTTCTTT. It codes for CASKEVQNTEAFF. This sequence joins TRBV5-1 and TRBJ1-1; D call uncertain. Trimming shortened V by 6 bases and J by 2 bases, and 11 bases separated the two germline ends. The CDR3 consists of 13 residues. The germline V gene has CDR1 SGHRS and CDR2 YFSETQ.

V gene TRBV28 combines with J gene TRBJ2-1; TRBD2 is a possible D gene (5 bases). The CDR3 is 15 residues long. With 3 bases removed from V and 9 bases from J, the gap between germline ends came to 18 bases. Germline V gene sequence: CDR1 MDHEN, CDR2 SYDVKM. The CDR3 loop reads CASSLSAGKTSEQFF. The CDR3 DNA sequence: TGTGCCAGCAGTTTGTCCGCGGGCAAAACTAGTGAGCAGTTCTTC. Drawing the rest from reference TRBV28 and TRBJ2-1, the complete variable domain is DVKVTQSSRYLVKRTGEKVFLECVQDMDHENMFWYRQDPGLGLRLIYFSYDVKMKEKGDIPEGYSVSREKKERFSLILESASTNQTSMYLCASSLSAGKTSEQFFGPGTRLTVL.